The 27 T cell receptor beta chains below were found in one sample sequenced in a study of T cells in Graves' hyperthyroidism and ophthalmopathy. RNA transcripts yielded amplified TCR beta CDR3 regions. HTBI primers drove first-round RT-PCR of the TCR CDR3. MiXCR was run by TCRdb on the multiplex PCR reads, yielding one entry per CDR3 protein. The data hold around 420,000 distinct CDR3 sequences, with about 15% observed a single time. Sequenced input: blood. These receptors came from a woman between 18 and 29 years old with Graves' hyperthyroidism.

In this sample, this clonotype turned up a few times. The CDR3 sequence: CATSVWDSSTDTQYF. CDR3 sequence (DNA): TGTGCCACCAGCGTATGGGACAGCAGCACAGATACGCAGTATTTT. The chain employs TRBV15 and TRBJ2-3, with TRBD1 identical over 7 bases. CDR1 is LNHNV, CDR2 YYDKDF, per germline (reference sequence). This CDR3 contains 15 residues. Germline trimming cut 5 bases from V and 0 bases from J; bases unmatched to any gene: 5.

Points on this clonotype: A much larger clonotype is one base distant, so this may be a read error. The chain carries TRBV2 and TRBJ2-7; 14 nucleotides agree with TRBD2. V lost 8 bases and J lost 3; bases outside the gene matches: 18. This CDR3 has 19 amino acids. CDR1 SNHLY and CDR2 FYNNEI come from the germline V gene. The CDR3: CASGLEVNETSGRDYEQYF. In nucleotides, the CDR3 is TGTGCCAGCGGCCTCGAGGTAAATGAGACTAGCGGGAGGGACTACGAGCAGTACTTC. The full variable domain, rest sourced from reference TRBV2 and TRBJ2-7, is EPEVTQTPSHQVTQMGQEVILRCVPISNHLYFYWYRQILGQKVEFLVSFYNNEISEKSEIFDDQFSVERPDGSNFTLKIRSTKLEDSAMYFCASGLEVNETSGRDYEQYFGPGTRLTVT.

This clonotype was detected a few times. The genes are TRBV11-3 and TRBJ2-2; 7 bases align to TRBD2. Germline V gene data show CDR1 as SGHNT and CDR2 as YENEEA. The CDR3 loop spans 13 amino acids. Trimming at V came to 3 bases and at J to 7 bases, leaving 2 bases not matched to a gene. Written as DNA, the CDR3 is TGTGCCAGCAGCTTCGGGGGGATCGGGGAGCTGTTTTTT. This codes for CASSFGGIGELFF. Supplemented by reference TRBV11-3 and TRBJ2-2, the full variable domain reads EAGVVQSPRYKIIEKKQPVAFWCNPISGHNTLYWYLQNLGQGPELLIRYENEEAVDDSQLPKDRFSAERLKGVDSTLKIQPAELGDSAVYLCASSFGGIGELFFGEGSRLTVL.

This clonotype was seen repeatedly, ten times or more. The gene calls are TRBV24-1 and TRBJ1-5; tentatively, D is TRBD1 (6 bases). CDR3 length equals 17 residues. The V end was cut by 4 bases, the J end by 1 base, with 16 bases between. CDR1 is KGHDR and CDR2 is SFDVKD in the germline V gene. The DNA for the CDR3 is TGTGCCACCAGTGACTCGAGGGGGGCGTGGAGCAATCAGCCCCAGCATTTT. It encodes CATSDSRGAWSNQPQHF.

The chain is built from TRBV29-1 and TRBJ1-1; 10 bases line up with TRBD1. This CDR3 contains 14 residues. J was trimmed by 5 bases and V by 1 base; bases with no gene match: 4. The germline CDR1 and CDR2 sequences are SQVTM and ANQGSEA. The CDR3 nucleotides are TGCAGCGTTGAAGCCGACAGGGGGCGGACTGAAGCTTTCTTT. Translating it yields CSVEADRGRTEAFF.

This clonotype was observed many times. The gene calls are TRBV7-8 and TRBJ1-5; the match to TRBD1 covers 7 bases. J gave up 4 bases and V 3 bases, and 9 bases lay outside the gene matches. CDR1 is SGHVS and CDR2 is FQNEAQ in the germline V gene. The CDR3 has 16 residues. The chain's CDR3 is CASSFGQAIGNQPQHF. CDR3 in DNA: TGTGCCAGCAGCTTTGGACAGGCCATAGGGAATCAGCCCCAGCATTTT. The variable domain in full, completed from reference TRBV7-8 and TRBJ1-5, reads GAGVSQSPRYKVAKRGQDVALRCDPISGHVSLFWYQQALGQGPEFLTYFQNEAQLDKSGLPSDRFFAERPEGSVSTLKIQRTQQEDSAVYLCASSFGQAIGNQPQHFGDGTRLSIL.

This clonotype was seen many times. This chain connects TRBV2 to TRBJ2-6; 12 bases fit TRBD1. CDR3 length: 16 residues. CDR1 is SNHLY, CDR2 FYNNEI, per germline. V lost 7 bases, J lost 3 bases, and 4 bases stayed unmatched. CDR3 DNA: TGTGCCAGCAAGGGACAGGGGGCTAATGGGGCCAACGTCCTGACTTTC. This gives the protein CASKGQGANGANVLTF.

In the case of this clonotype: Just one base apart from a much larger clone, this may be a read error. CDR3 sequence: CASSFITDTQCF. The CDR3 DNA reads TGTGCCAGCAGCTTTATCACAGATACGCAGTGTTTT. The chain employs TRBV27 and TRBJ2-3; D remains unclear. The CDR3 contains 12 residues. The germline V gene encodes CDR1 MNHEY and CDR2 SMNVEV (reference sequence).

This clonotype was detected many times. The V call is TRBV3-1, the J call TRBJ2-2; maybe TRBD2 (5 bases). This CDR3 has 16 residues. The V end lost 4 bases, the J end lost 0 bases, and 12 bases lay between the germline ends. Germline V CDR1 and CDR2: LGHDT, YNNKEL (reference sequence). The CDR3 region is CASSLRRGSNTGELFF. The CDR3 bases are TGTGCCAGCAGCCTACGAAGAGGGTCGAACACCGGGGAGCTGTTTTTT.

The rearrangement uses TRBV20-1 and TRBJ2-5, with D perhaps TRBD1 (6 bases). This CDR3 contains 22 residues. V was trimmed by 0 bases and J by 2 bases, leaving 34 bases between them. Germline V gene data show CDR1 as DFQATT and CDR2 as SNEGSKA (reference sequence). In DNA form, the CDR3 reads TGCAGTGCTAGAGATCTGGGGAACACGGACAGCGAAAGACCTTTTGGTCAAGAGACCCAGTACTTC. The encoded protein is CSARDLGNTDSERPFGQETQYF.

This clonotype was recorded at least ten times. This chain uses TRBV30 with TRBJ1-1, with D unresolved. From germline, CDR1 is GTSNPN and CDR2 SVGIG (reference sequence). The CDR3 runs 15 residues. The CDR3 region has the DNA TGTGCTTCTGTATATGGGTGGGCCAGGAACACTGAAGCTTTCTTT. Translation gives CASVYGWARNTEAFF.

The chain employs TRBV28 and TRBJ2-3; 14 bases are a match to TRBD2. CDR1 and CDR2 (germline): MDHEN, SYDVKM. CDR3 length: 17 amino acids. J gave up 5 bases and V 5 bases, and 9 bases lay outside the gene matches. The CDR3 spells CASSGGTSGRGIDTQYF. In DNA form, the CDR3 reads TGTGCCAGCAGTGGTGGGACTAGCGGGAGAGGTATAGATACGCAGTATTTT.

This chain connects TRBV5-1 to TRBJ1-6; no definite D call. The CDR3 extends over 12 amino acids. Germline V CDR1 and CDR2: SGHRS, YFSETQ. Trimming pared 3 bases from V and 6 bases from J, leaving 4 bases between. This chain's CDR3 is CASSSTNSPLHF. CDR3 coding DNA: TGCGCCAGCAGCTCAACTAATTCACCCCTCCACTTT.

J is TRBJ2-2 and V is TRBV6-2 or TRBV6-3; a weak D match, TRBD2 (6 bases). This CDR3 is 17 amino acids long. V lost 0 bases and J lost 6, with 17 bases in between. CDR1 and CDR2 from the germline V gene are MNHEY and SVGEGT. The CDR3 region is CASSYSSGRAMSGELFF. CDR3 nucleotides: TGTGCCAGCAGTTACTCCTCCGGGAGAGCCATGTCCGGGGAGCTGTTTTTT.

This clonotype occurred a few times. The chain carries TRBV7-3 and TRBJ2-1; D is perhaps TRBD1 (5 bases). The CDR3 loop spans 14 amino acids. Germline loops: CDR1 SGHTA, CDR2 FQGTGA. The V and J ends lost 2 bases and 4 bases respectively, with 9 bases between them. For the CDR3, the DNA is TGTGCCAGCAGCTTACTACCAGGGTACAATGAGCAGTTCTTC. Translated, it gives CASSLLPGYNEQFF.

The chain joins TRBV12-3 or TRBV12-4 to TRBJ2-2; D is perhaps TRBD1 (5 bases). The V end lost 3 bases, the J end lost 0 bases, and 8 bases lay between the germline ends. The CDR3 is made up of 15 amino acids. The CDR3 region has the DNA TGTGCCAGCAGTTTCAGGGTTGCGAACACCGGGGAGCTGTTTTTT. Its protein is CASSFRVANTGELFF.

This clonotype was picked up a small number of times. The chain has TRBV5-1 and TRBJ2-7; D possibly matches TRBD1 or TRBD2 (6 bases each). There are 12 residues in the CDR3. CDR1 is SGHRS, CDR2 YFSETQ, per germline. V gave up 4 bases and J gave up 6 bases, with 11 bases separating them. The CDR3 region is CASSRGGTEQYF. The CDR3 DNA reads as TGCGCCAGCAGCCGAGGGGGGACCGAGCAGTACTTC.

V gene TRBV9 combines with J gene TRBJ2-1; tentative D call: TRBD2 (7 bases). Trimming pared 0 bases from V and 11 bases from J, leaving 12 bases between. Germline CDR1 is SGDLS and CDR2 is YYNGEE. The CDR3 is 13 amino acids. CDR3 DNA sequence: TGTGCCAGCAGCGTAGAGGGGGGGGGGAAGCAGTTCTTC. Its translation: CASSVEGGGKQFF.

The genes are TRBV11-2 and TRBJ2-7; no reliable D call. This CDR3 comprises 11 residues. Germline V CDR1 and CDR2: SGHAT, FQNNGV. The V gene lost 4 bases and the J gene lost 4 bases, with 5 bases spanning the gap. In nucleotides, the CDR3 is TGTGCCAGCAGCTCCTGGTACGAGCAGTACTTC. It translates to CASSSWYEQYF.

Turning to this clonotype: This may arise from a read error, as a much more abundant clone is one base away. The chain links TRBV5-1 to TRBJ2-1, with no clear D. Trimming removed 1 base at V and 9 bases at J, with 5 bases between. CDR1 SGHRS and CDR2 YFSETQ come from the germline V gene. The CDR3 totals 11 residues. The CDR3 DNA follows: TGCGCCAGCAGCTTGATGAGTGAGCAGTTCTTC. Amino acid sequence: CASSLMSEQFF.

This chain's CDR3 is CASSLGGVGEQFF. CDR3 coding DNA: TGTGCCAGCAGTTTAGGGGGGGTGGGTGAGCAGTTCTTC. The chain uses TRBV12-3 or TRBV12-4 and TRBJ2-1, with D possibly matching TRBD2 (6 bases). Trimming left V 1 base short and J 9 bases short, with 10 bases between. The CDR3 has 13 amino acids.

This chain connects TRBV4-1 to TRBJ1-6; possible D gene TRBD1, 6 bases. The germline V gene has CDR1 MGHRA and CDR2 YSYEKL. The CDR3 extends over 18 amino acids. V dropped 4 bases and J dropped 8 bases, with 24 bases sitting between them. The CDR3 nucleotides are TGCGCCAGCAGCCGAACATCGGTTTACAGGGTATCGGATTCACCCCTCCACTTT. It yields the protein CASSRTSVYRVSDSPLHF.

The CDR3 region has the DNA TGTGCCAGCAGCTTCCCCGGGACAGGGGGATATGCCAAAAACATTCAGTACTTC. This sequence encodes CASSFPGTGGYAKNIQYF. This rearrangement joins TRBV13 to TRBJ2-4; 11 bases align to TRBD1. The CDR3 contains 18 residues. The trim removed 3 bases at V and 1 base at J, leaving 8 bases unmatched. The germline CDR1 and CDR2 sequences are PRHDT and FYEKMQ (reference sequence).

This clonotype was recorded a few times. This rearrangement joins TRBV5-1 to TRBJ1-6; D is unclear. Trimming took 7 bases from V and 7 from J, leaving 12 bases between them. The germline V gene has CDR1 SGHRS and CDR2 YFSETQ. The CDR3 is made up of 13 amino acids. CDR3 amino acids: CASGVGSNSPLHF. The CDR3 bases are TGCGCCAGCGGCGTGGGTTCCAATTCACCCCTCCACTTT.

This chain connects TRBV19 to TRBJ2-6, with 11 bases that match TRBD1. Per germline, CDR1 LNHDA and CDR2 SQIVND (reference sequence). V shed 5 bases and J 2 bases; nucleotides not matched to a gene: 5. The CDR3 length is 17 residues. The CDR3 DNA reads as TGTGCCAGTAGTTCCGGGACAGGGGGTACTGGGGCCAACGTCCTGACTTTC. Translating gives CASSSGTGGTGANVLTF.

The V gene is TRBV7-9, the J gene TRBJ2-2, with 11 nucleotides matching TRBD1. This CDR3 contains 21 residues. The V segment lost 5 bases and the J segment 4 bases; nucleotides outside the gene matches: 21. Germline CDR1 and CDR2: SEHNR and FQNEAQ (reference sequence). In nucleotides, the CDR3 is TGTGCCAGCAGCACCAGGACAGGGGGCGCTCGTACTCCCATTCCCACCGGGGAGCTGTTTTTT. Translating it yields CASSTRTGGARTPIPTGELFF.

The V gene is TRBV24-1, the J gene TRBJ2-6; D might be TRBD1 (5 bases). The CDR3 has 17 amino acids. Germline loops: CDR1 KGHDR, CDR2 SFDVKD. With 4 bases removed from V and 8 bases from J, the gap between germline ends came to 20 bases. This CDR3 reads CATSEAVLTVTTNVLTF. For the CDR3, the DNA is TGTGCCACCAGTGAAGCCGTTTTGACAGTGACGACCAACGTCCTGACTTTC.